Shown below are 26 T cell receptor beta chains from a single sample sequenced in a study of T cells in Graves' hyperthyroidism and ophthalmopathy. RNA transcripts gave rise to amplified TCR beta CDR3 regions. HTBI primers were employed in a first-round RT-PCR of the TCR CDR3. Each CDR3 protein is one row after TCRdb ran MiXCR on the multiplex PCR reads. The sample lists approximately 40,000 distinct CDR3 sequences, roughly half occurring once. Sequenced: blood. Receptors were obtained from a man aged 35 to 55 with Graves' ophthalmopathy.

The sample holds many counts of this clonotype. The gene calls are TRBV5-1 and TRBJ2-1; 15 positions match TRBD2. Germline V CDR1 and CDR2: SGHRS, YFSETQ. J lost 7 bases, V lost 5 bases, and 13 bases had no gene match. The CDR3 spans 18 residues. CDR3 region: CASRSPRAGTSGRNEQFF. As DNA, the CDR3 is TGCGCCAGCAGGTCCCCGCGCGCCGGGACTAGCGGGAGGAATGAGCAGTTCTTC.

The gene calls are TRBV20-1 and TRBJ2-1; D might be TRBD2 (6 bases). The CDR3 sequence is 17 residues long. Trimming removed 6 bases at V and 9 bases at J, with 30 bases between. Germline loops: CDR1 DFQATT, CDR2 SNEGSKA (reference sequence). CDR3 sequence: CSATERELWGQRTEQFF. The CDR3 coding sequence is TGCAGTGCCACGGAACGGGAGCTCTGGGGCCAACGTACTGAGCAGTTCTTC.

As concerns this clonotype: It may be a read error: a sequence one base away is much more abundant. The chain uses TRBV3-1 and TRBJ1-5, with unresolved D. The CDR3 covers 14 residues. Trimming took 1 base from V and 8 from J, leaving 12 bases between them. CDR1 LGHDT and CDR2 YNNKEL come from the germline V gene (reference sequence). CDR3 DNA: TGTGCCAGCAGCCAAGTCCTGGGTAGTAAGCCCCAGCATTTT. This gives the protein CASSQVLGSKPQHF.

There are many counts of this clonotype. The chain recombines TRBV7-3 with TRBJ2-2; D unclear. CDR1 is SGHTA and CDR2 is FQGTGA in the germline V gene. The CDR3 length is 17 residues. V lost 0 bases to trimming and J lost 3 bases, with 14 bases between them. In DNA form, the CDR3 reads TGTGCCAGCAGCTTAACGGAAGCTGGTCCCTACACCGGGGAGCTGTTTTTT. This translates into CASSLTEAGPYTGELFF.

The gene calls are TRBV7-9 and TRBJ2-2; the match to TRBD1 covers 9 bases. Germline V gene data show CDR1 as SEHNR and CDR2 as FQNEAQ (reference sequence). The CDR3 has 15 residues. After removal of 6 bases from V and 7 bases from J, the junction contained 9 bases not matched to a gene. The CDR3 protein is CASSSLDRGDGELFF. Here the CDR3 DNA reads TGTGCCAGCAGTTCCCTCGACAGGGGGGACGGGGAGCTGTTTTTT.

This clonotype has at least ten counts. The chain has TRBV5-4 and TRBJ2-2; D uncertain. The CDR3 runs 14 residues. Trimming shortened V by 1 base and J by 15 bases, and 19 bases separated the two germline ends. Germline assignment: CDR1 SGHNT and CDR2 YYREEE (reference sequence). CDR3 in DNA: TGTGCCAGCAGCTTGAACCTGGGAAATTTGGGGATGTTTTTT. It is translated as CASSLNLGNLGMFF. Supplemented by reference TRBV5-4 and TRBJ2-2, the full variable domain reads ETGVTQSPTHLIKTRGQQVTLRCSSQSGHNTVSWYQQALGQGPQFIFQYYREEENGRGNFPPRFSGLQFPNYSSELNVNALELDDSALYLCASSLNLGNLGMFFGEGSRLTVL.

As concerns this clonotype: Its ends do not fully match the called genes, so a read error is possible. The chain recombines TRBV5-4 with TRBJ2-7, with TRBD1 as a possible D gene (5 bases). The CDR3 loop spans 15 amino acids. CDR1 is SGHNT and CDR2 is YYREEE in the germline V gene (reference sequence). CDR3 region: CAISSWAGNSYGQYF. Written as DNA, the CDR3 is TGTGCCATCAGTTCGTGGGCAGGGAACTCCTACGGGCAGTACTTC.

In its sample, this clonotype is medium-sized. The rearrangement uses TRBV20-1 and TRBJ2-1; D possibly corresponds to TRBD2 (6 bases). The CDR3 has 14 amino acids. The germline CDR1 and CDR2 sequences are DFQATT and SNEGSKA (reference sequence). The germline V and J ends were trimmed by 3 bases and 4 bases, with 13 bases remaining between them. The CDR3 protein is CSARSWRDYNEQFF. CDR3 DNA sequence: TGCAGTGCTAGGTCCTGGCGGGATTACAATGAGCAGTTCTTC.

This chain links TRBV20-1 with TRBJ1-2; D is perhaps TRBD1 (6 bases). V was shortened by 2 bases and J by 6 bases, with 10 bases between the two germline ends. The CDR3 spans 12 residues. CDR1 and CDR2 (germline): DFQATT, SNEGSKA (reference sequence). CDR3 protein: CSARKGGNGYTF. The DNA of the CDR3 is TGCAGTGCTAGAAAGGGGGGGAATGGCTACACCTTC.

This clonotype was picked up many times. The J gene is TRBJ1-3, the V gene TRBV12-3 or TRBV12-4; TRBD1 aligns across 7 bases. The V segment lost 7 bases and the J segment 4 bases; nucleotides outside the gene matches: 10. This CDR3 has 15 amino acids. CDR3 DNA: TGTGCCAGCATCCTCGTAGGGGGCTCCGGAAACACCATATATTTT. Translated, it gives CASILVGGSGNTIYF.

Sample share makes this clonotype medium-sized. The chain employs TRBV7-9 and TRBJ2-7; D is unclear. The germline gives CDR1 SEHNR, CDR2 FQNEAQ (reference sequence). Trimming took off 5 bases at V and 2 bases at J, with 4 bases between the two ends. The CDR3 sequence is 11 residues long. The CDR3 protein is CASSEAYEQYF. The CDR3 region has the DNA TGTGCCAGCAGCGAAGCCTACGAGCAGTACTTC.

The rearrangement links TRBV6-1 to TRBJ1-6; tentative D call: TRBD1 (6 bases). Per the germline V gene, CDR1 is MNHNS and CDR2 is SASEGT. The V end lost 10 bases, the J end lost 9 bases, and 13 bases lay between the germline ends. The CDR3 has 12 amino acids. As DNA, the CDR3 is TGTGCCACCAAAAGGGGGGTTTCACCCCTCCACTTT. It codes for CATKRGVSPLHF.

V and J are TRBV10-3 and TRBJ2-1; no clear D. V lost 6 bases and J lost 2, with 8 bases in between. The CDR3 length is 13 residues. Germline CDR1 ENHRY, CDR2 SYGVKD. The CDR3 bases are TGTGCCATCAGGGACCCGACCTACAATGAGCAGTTCTTC. Residues: CAIRDPTYNEQFF.

This clonotype was detected once. The conserved final phenylalanine or tryptophan is absent from the CDR3, which likely points to a read error. Because the CDR3's place on the DNA is in doubt, the DNA is left out and the CDR3 is given as listed by TCRdb. The chain combines TRBV20-1 with TRBJ1-2; the DNA was not compared with TRBD1, the D call given in the table. The germline V gene encodes CDR1 DFQATT and CDR2 SNEGSKA (reference sequence). The CDR3 is 12 residues long, counting both termini. The chain's CDR3 is CGVGGGSPGHTL.

The rearrangement joins TRBV5-1 to TRBJ2-7, with a tentative D call TRBD1 (5 bases). The CDR3 totals 16 residues. V lost 0 bases and J 3 bases, leaving 16 bases between the germline ends. Germline CDR1 SGHRS, CDR2 YFSETQ. The CDR3: CASSLEQAAVHYEQYF. CDR3 in DNA: TGCGCCAGCAGCTTGGAACAGGCTGCGGTACACTACGAGCAGTACTTC.

The CDR3 reads CASRLGSLSGNTIYF. The CDR3 DNA follows: TGTGCCAGCAGACTGGGCAGCCTCTCTGGAAACACCATATATTTT. This sequence joins TRBV6-6 and TRBJ1-3, with D unclear. V was trimmed by 6 bases and J by 0 bases, leaving 12 bases between them. The CDR3 runs to 15 residues. Germline CDR1 reads MNHNY; CDR2 reads SVGAGI (reference sequence).

About this clonotype: Compared with germline, one end of the junction differs, possibly owing to a read error. The chain has TRBV7-8 and TRBJ2-2; perhaps TRBD1 as D (6 bases). The V gene's germline CDR1 is SGHVS and CDR2 FQNEAQ. This CDR3 has 17 residues. The DNA of the CDR3 is TGTGCCAGCAGCTTTGCTCGAGCCAGAGGGGGAACCGGGGAGCTGTTCTTT. Translation: CASSFARARGGTGELFF.

This chain joins TRBV15 and TRBJ1-5; 9 positions agree with TRBD1. CDR3 length equals 17 residues. The germline V gene encodes CDR1 LNHNV and CDR2 YYDKDF (reference sequence). J lost 6 bases, V lost 3 bases, and 12 bases had no gene match. The DNA of the CDR3 is TGTGCCACCAGCAGCTTAACCCAGGACAGGGGAGGTCAGCCCCAGCATTTT. Translation: CATSSLTQDRGGQPQHF.

CDR3 bases: TGTGCCAGCAGCCGGGAGGGACTCAGGGAGTATTTT. Translating it yields CASSREGLREYF. The chain is built from TRBV7-6 and TRBJ2-3; 8 nucleotides match TRBD2. The germline V gene encodes CDR1 SGHVS and CDR2 FNYEAQ. V shed 5 bases and J 13 bases; nucleotides not matched to a gene: 8. This CDR3 contains 12 residues.

This clonotype appeared many times. The chain recombines TRBV14 with TRBJ2-4; D assignment may be TRBD1 or TRBD2 (6 bases each). The CDR3 runs 15 residues. Germline V gives CDR1 SGHDN, CDR2 FVKESK. V shed 0 bases and J shed 11 bases, with 17 bases lying between them. The CDR3 sequence: CASSQDRDIERVQYF. CDR3 DNA: TGTGCCAGCAGCCAAGACCGGGACATCGAGCGGGTTCAGTACTTC.

The chain is built from TRBV20-1 and TRBJ1-2; tentative D call: TRBD1 (5 bases). Trimming pared 6 bases from V and 9 bases from J, leaving 11 bases between. Germline V gene lookup returns CDR1 DFQATT and CDR2 SNEGSKA (reference sequence). The CDR3 runs 10 residues. CDR3 sequence (DNA): TGCAGTGCCCAACACAGGAGCTACACCTTC. Translated: CSAQHRSYTF.

This clonotype was counted at least ten times. V and J are TRBV14 and TRBJ2-7, with 12 bases identical to TRBD2. The CDR3 loop spans 15 amino acids. The ends lost 5 bases at V and 2 bases at J; junction bases unmatched: 4. CDR1 and CDR2 (germline): SGHDN, FVKESK. The CDR3 DNA follows: TGTGCCAGCAGCATGCGACTAGCGGGGGCCTACGAGCAGTACTTC. Its protein is CASSMRLAGAYEQYF. The complete variable domain, with remaining parts taken from reference TRBV14 and TRBJ2-7, reads EAGVTQFPSHSVIEKGQTVTLRCDPISGHDNLYWYRRVMGKEIKFLLHFVKESKQDESGMPNNRFLAERTGGTYSTLKVQPAELEDSGVYFCASSMRLAGAYEQYFGPGTRLTVT.

By share, this clonotype ranks as medium-sized. The chain combines TRBV7-2 with TRBJ1-2; D is undetermined. Germline V gives CDR1 SGHTA, CDR2 FQGNSA. The V and J ends lost 1 base and 5 bases respectively, with 5 bases between them. The CDR3 spans 12 residues. The CDR3 region has the DNA TGTGCCAGCAGCTTAGGGTTTTATGGCTACACCTTC. It encodes CASSLGFYGYTF.

This chain uses TRBV12-3 or TRBV12-4 with TRBJ1-4, with D possibly TRBD1 on 5 matching bases. V was clipped by 5 bases and J by 8 bases, with 24 bases between them. The CDR3 is 17 amino acids. Here the CDR3 DNA reads TGTGCCAGCAGTACAAACTCCGGGACTAGCGGGAAGGAAAAACTGTTTTTT. Translated, it gives CASSTNSGTSGKEKLFF.

This clonotype was seen many times. The chain joins TRBV4-2 to TRBJ2-7, with D hard to call. From germline, CDR1 is LGHNA and CDR2 YNFKEQ. Trimming removed 3 bases at V and 5 bases at J, with 5 bases between. The CDR3 spans 11 residues. The CDR3 nucleotides read TGTGCCAGCAGCCACGTAAACGAGCAGTACTTC. This codes for CASSHVNEQYF.

This clonotype has a handful of counts. The V call is TRBV18, the J call TRBJ2-5, with 8 bases lining up with TRBD1. This CDR3 spans 15 amino acids. J lost 5 bases, V lost 6 bases, and 11 bases had no gene match. Germline CDR1 and CDR2: KGHSH and LQKENI. The CDR3 sequence is CASSQGTGLRETQYF. The CDR3 bases are TGTGCCAGCTCCCAAGGGACAGGTTTACGGGAGACCCAGTACTTC.